This entry describes one TCR beta chain. What it binds is unknown. The method was immunoSEQ multiplex PCR; TCRdb's version includes in-frame clones alone and lacks a portion of them. The repertoire has about 100,000 clones, over 75% of them found once; the top ten carry around 9.4%. There are 11 residues in the CDR3. Germline V gene data show CDR1 as MNHEY and CDR2 as SVGAGI. The V end lost 6 bases, the J end lost 4 bases, and 6 bases lay between the germline ends. The data are from a study of T cell responses to AZD1222 COVID-19 vaccine. Whole-study findings and limits: Baseline testing showed seropositivity in only 5 or 6 AZD1222 recipients. No day 14 peak samples; only post-peak repertoires were characterized. The breadth and depth of Spike-specific TCRs increased once two AZD1222 doses had been given.

The material sequenced was peripheral blood, taken on day 0 of AZD1222 vaccination. The clonotype comes from an adult in good health. The chain recombines TRBV6-5 with TRBJ1-1; weak D call: TRBD1 (5 bases). The CDR3, as DNA: TGTGCCAGCAGGACAGTCACTGAAGCTTTCTTT. This codes for CASRTVTEAFF.